Shown below are 20 T cell receptor beta chains from a single sample sequenced in a study of blood T cells in healthy people across ages. Using a J-beta primer mix together with a sample-barcoded 5' primer, a second PCR was run for roughly 7 to 12 cycles. Using its own MiXCR run on the 5' RACE reads, TCRdb lists one record per CDR3 protein. The data contain around 1.5 million distinct CDR3 sequences, roughly a third of them singletons. Sequenced: blood. These receptors originate from a woman aged 25-40 years in good health.

This chain connects TRBV6-5 to TRBJ1-1, with D unclear. The V end lost 0 bases, the J end lost 2 bases, and 7 bases lay between the germline ends. This CDR3 contains 14 residues. The germline V gene has CDR1 MNHEY and CDR2 SVGAGI. The CDR3 bases are TGTGCCAGCAGTTACTCGGTCTCCAACACTGAAGCTTTCTTT. This encodes CASSYSVSNTEAFF.

J is TRBJ2-5 and V is TRBV5-1; 8 bases fit TRBD1. Germline trimming cut 0 bases from V and 4 bases from J; bases unmatched to any gene: 11. Germline V gene data show CDR1 as SGHRS and CDR2 as YFSETQ. The CDR3 is made up of 17 amino acids. As DNA, the CDR3 is TGCGCCAGCAGCTTGGAAGGCAGGGGGCCCTTCCGAGAGACCCAGTACTTC. Encoded protein: CASSLEGRGPFRETQYF.

This clonotype was seen repeatedly, ten times or more. The chain couples TRBV12-3 or TRBV12-4 to TRBJ2-5; tentatively, D is TRBD2 (7 bases). V was shortened by 9 bases and J by 5 bases, with 19 bases between the two germline ends. The CDR3 loop spans 14 amino acids. Here the CDR3 reads CASSSGGGRETQYF. The CDR3, as DNA: TGTGCCAGTTCCTCCGGCGGGGGCCGGGAGACCCAGTACTTC.

The sample holds one count of this clonotype. The gene calls are TRBV4-1 and TRBJ1-5; D is undetermined. In germline, CDR1 is MGHRA, CDR2 YSYEKL. V was trimmed by 1 base and J by 1 base, leaving 11 bases between them. CDR3 size: 16 residues. The CDR3 loop is CASSQGWIGSNQPQHF. The DNA of the CDR3 is TGCGCCAGCAGCCAAGGGTGGATAGGCAGCAATCAGCCCCAGCATTTT.

As to this clonotype: A much larger clone sits a single nucleotide away, making a read error possible. The gene calls are TRBV5-1 and TRBJ2-7, with TRBD1 identical over 7 bases. The CDR3 contains 14 residues. Germline V gene sequence: CDR1 SGHRS, CDR2 YFSETQ. This chain's CDR3 is CASSFSTGSYERYF. The CDR3 DNA sequence: TGCGCCAGCAGCTTCTCGACAGGGTCCTACGAGCGGTACTTC.

This clonotype was seen only a few times. This chain joins TRBV5-1 and TRBJ1-1; D gene unclear. The CDR3 consists of 14 residues. Trimming took 1 base from V and 6 from J, leaving 13 bases between them. Germline V gene data show CDR1 as SGHRS and CDR2 as YFSETQ. CDR3 nucleotide sequence: TGCGCCAGCAGCTTGACGGTAGGCGCCCCTGAAGCTTTCTTT. It specifies CASSLTVGAPEAFF.

V is TRBV20-1 and J is TRBJ2-6, with a possible D match to TRBD2 (7 bases). Trimming stripped 4 bases from V and 2 bases from J, with 18 bases between. Germline V gene sequence: CDR1 DFQATT, CDR2 SNEGSKA (reference sequence). There are 17 residues in the CDR3. CDR3 amino acids: CSATVLATGPGANVLTF. CDR3 DNA sequence: TGCAGTGCTACCGTACTAGCGACAGGACCTGGGGCCAACGTCCTGACTTTC.

This clonotype was detected many times. The rearrangement uses TRBV29-1 and TRBJ1-2, with 7 bases that match TRBD1. The V gene end was trimmed by 6 bases and the J gene end by 5 bases; junction bases not matched to a gene: 9. Germline loops: CDR1 SQVTM, CDR2 ANQGSEA. The CDR3 is made up of 13 amino acids. The CDR3 loop reads CSVPRQGGYGYTF. The CDR3 nucleotides are TGCAGCGTCCCCCGACAGGGAGGTTATGGCTACACCTTC.

In this sample, this clonotype turned up a few times. The chain combines TRBV3-1 with TRBJ1-1, with 9 bases matching TRBD1. The germline V gene has CDR1 LGHDT and CDR2 YNNKEL (reference sequence). V shed 2 bases and J 6 bases; nucleotides not matched to a gene: 4. There are 14 residues in the CDR3. The CDR3, as DNA: TGTGCCAGCAGCCAACAACAGGGGGCGTCTGAAGCTTTCTTT. This codes for CASSQQQGASEAFF.

The genes are TRBV15 and TRBJ2-3; 11 bases line up with TRBD2. The V and J ends lost 0 bases and 4 bases, in that order; junction bases with no gene match: 0. CDR3 length: 15 residues. Germline assignment: CDR1 LNHNV and CDR2 YYDKDF (reference sequence). DNA for the CDR3: TGTGCCACCAGCAGAGATAGCGGGGGGGCAGATACGCAGTATTTT. It encodes CATSRDSGGADTQYF.

Concerning this clonotype itself: One end of the junction is discordant with germline, which a read error may explain. The chain joins TRBV30 to TRBJ1-1; D is unresolved. The CDR3 length is 13 residues. From germline, CDR1 is GTSNPN and CDR2 SVGIG (reference sequence). The CDR3 DNA is TGTGCTTGGAGTGAAGATTTTAACACTGAAGCTTTCTTT. Amino acid sequence: CAWSEDFNTEAFF. Complete variable domain (other parts from reference TRBV30 and TRBJ1-1): SQTIHQWPATLVQPVGSPLSLECTVEGTSNPNLYWYRQAAGRGLQLLFYSVGIGQISSEVPQNLSASRPQDRQFILSSKKLLLSDSGFYLCAWSEDFNTEAFFGQGTRLTVV.

The chain carries TRBV7-9 and TRBJ2-1; 11 bases fit TRBD2. CDR3 length equals 16 residues. With V trimmed by 5 bases and J by 7 bases, 10 bases remained unmatched. Germline-derived CDR1 and CDR2 are SEHNR and FQNEAQ (reference sequence). The CDR3 nucleotides are TGTGCCAGCAGCCAACCAACTAGCGGGGGAGGTAATGAGCAGTTCTTC. Encoded protein: CASSQPTSGGGNEQFF.

The chain couples TRBV20-1 to TRBJ2-4, with TRBD2 matching over 11 bases. The DNA end is more similar to TRBJ2-7, so the J call may be wrong. This CDR3 region has 17 residues. Germline V gene data show CDR1 as DFQATT and CDR2 as SNEGSKA (reference sequence). The CDR3 DNA follows: TGCAGTGCTAGACCGAAAGAGGGGACTAGCGGTTCTTACGAGCAGTACTTC. Protein: CSARPKEGTSGSYEQYF.

This clonotype was picked up a small number of times. The chain employs TRBV5-1 and TRBJ1-6; 8 positions agree with TRBD1. Germline CDR1 and CDR2: SGHRS and YFSETQ. Trimming at V came to 4 bases and at J to 5 bases, leaving 5 bases not matched to a gene. This CDR3 comprises 15 residues. CDR3 sequence reads: CASSLRTGNNSPLHF. The CDR3 region has the DNA TGCGCCAGCAGCCTCCGGACAGGGAATAATTCACCCCTCCACTTT.

The table lists this clonotype with a few counts. The rearrangement joins TRBV6-6 to TRBJ2-7; tentatively, D is TRBD1 or TRBD2 (5 bases each). Germline V gives CDR1 MNHNY, CDR2 SVGAGI (reference sequence). The V end was cut by 4 bases, the J end by 5 bases, with 15 bases between. This CDR3 comprises 14 residues. DNA of the CDR3: TGTGCCAGCAGTTTGCAGGGAGTCAACAACGAGCAGTACTTC. Protein product: CASSLQGVNNEQYF.

The chain employs TRBV6-1 and TRBJ2-3; no clear D gene. The CDR3 contains 15 residues. Germline CDR1 reads MNHNS; CDR2 reads SASEGT. The germline V and J ends were trimmed by 3 bases and 2 bases, with 12 bases remaining between them. For the CDR3, the DNA is TGTGCCAGCAGTGACATCAGGAGCAACACAGATACGCAGTATTTT. Encoded protein: CASSDIRSNTDTQYF.

The sample holds a few counts of this clonotype. The rearrangement uses TRBV27 and TRBJ2-3, with 7 bases identical to TRBD2. This CDR3 comprises 16 residues. Unmatched junction bases numbered 13, after V lost 6 bases and J lost 4 bases. CDR1 is MNHEY, CDR2 SMNVEV, per germline (reference sequence). For the CDR3, the DNA is TGTGCCAGCAGCCTGGGGGGGACCCCGGCTGCAGATACGCAGTATTTT. This translates into CASSLGGTPAADTQYF.

This clonotype was picked up one time. This CDR3 reads CASAHDEGGYTF. The CDR3, as DNA: TGTGCCAGCGCTCATGATGAGGGCGGCTACACCTTC. J is TRBJ1-2 and V is TRBV6-1; no reliable D call. Between the trimmed V and J ends, which lost 8 bases and 8 bases, there was a span of 15 bases. The CDR3 consists of 12 residues. In germline, CDR1 is MNHNS, CDR2 SASEGT.

The V gene is TRBV4-2, the J gene TRBJ2-1; weak D call: TRBD2 (6 bases). The CDR3 is 13 amino acids. The V end lost 4 bases, the J end lost 7 bases, and 11 bases lay between the germline ends. CDR1 and CDR2 from the germline V gene are LGHNA and YNFKEQ. The CDR3 loop reads CASSPLTSNEQFF. CDR3 in DNA: TGTGCCAGCAGCCCCTTGACTAGTAATGAGCAGTTCTTC.

The chain is built from TRBV5-1 and TRBJ2-3; 8 bases are a match to TRBD2. The length of the CDR3 is 13 residues. With V trimmed by 5 bases and J by 4 bases, 3 bases remained unmatched. Germline CDR1 reads SGHRS; CDR2 reads YFSETQ. DNA of the CDR3: TGCGCCAGCAGGGAGCGGGAGCCAGATACGCAGTATTTT. It specifies CASREREPDTQYF.